This T cell receptor beta chain was sequenced in a study of blood T cell repertoires in COVID-19. Study details: COVID-19 samples collected from the United States, Italy and Spain covered acute and convalescent phases. In each case, the material was cDNA or gDNA derived from T cells, B-cell-depleted T cells, or PBMCs.

Germline V lookup: CDR1 LNHDA, CDR2 SQIVND (reference sequence). The ends were cut back, 5 bases at V and 4 bases at J, with 15 bases in the middle. The CDR3 contains 15 residues. In the original analysis: Quantification of nucleated cells was approximated via reference gene primer amplification. The data were produced by immunoSEQ multiplex PCR, yet TCRdb's version contains in-frame clones alone and is incomplete. Clone size and the V and J calls come from that table; the DNA yielded D and trimming. The sample lists 160,000 or so clones, about 80% occurring once. Sequenced input: peripheral blood. This chain links TRBV19 with TRBJ1-5; D possibly corresponds to TRBD1 (5 bases). The TCR sequence derives from a man aged 60 to 69 with acute or convalescent COVID-19. The CDR3 protein is CASSSGDALNQPQHF. In DNA, the CDR3 is TGTGCCAGTAGTTCGGGGGACGCTTTAAATCAGCCCCAGCATTTT.